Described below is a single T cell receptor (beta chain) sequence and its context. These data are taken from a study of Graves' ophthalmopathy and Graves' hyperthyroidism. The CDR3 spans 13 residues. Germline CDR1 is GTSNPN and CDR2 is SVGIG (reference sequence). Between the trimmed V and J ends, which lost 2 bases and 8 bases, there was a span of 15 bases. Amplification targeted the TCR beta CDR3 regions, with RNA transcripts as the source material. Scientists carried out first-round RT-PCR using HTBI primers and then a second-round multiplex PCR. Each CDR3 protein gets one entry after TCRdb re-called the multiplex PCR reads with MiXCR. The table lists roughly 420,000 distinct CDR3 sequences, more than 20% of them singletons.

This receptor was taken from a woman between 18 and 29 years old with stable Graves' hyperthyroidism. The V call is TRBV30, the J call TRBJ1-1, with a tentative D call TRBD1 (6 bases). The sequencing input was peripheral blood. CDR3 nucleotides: TGTGCCTGGAGTTATGGACAGACACTAGAAGCTTTCTTT. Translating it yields CAWSYGQTLEAFF.